The entry below gives a single T cell receptor beta chain sequence along with its context. This sample was taken from a study of blood T cell repertoires in COVID-19. Study summary: Whether acute or convalescent, the COVID-19 samples came from the United States, Italy and Spain. T cells, B-cell-depleted T cells, or PBMCs provided the cDNA or gDNA that served as material.

This CDR3 has 13 amino acids. Between the trimmed V and J ends, which lost 6 bases and 4 bases, there was a span of 11 bases. In the source study's methods: Cell counts per sample came from amplifying reference gene primers. Sequencing used immunoSEQ multiplex PCR; TCRdb keeps in-frame clones, though not all of them. For V, J and clone size, that table is used; D and trimming come from the DNA. The table lists 200,000 to 250,000 clones, about nine tenths of them singletons. Sequenced: peripheral blood. V usage is TRBV12-3 or TRBV12-4 and J usage is TRBJ2-3; D possibly corresponds to TRBD1 (6 bases). This receptor was identified in a man aged 50-60 years with COVID-19, enrolled during active disease. Written as DNA, the CDR3 is TGTGCCAGCAGGACATACAGGGCAGATACGCAGTATTTT. Translation: CASRTYRADTQYF.